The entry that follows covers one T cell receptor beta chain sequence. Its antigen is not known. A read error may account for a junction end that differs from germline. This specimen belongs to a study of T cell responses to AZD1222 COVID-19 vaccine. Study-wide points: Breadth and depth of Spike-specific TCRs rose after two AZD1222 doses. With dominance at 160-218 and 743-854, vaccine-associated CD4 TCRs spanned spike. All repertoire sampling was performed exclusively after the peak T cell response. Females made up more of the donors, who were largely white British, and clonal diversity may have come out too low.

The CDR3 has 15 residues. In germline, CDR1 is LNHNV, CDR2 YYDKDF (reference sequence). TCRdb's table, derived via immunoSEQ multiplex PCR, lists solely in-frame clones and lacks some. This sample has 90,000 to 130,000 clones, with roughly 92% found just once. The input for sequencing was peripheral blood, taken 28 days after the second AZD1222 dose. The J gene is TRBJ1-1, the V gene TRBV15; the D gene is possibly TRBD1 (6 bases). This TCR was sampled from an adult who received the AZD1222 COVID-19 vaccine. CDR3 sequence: CPTSRQGGGNTEAFF. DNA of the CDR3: TGTCCCACCAGCAGACAAGGGGGGGGGAACACTGAAGCTTTCTTT.